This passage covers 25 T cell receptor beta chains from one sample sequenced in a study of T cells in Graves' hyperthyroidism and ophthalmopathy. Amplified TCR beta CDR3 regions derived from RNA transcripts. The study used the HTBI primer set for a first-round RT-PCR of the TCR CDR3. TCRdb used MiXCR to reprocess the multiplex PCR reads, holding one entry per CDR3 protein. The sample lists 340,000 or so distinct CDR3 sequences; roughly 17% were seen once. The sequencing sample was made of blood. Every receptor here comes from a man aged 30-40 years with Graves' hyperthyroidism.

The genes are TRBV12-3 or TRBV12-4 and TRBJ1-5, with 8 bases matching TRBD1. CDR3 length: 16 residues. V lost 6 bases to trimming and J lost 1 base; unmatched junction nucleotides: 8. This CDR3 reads CASSDTWTGSNQPQHF. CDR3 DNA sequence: TGTGCCAGCAGCGACACTTGGACAGGGAGCAATCAGCCCCAGCATTTT.

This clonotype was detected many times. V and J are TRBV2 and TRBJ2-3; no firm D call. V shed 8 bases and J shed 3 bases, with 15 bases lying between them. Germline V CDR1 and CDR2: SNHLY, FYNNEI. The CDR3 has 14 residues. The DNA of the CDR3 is TGTGCCAGCGGAAGTGACACACGGACAGATACGCAGTATTTT. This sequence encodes CASGSDTRTDTQYF.

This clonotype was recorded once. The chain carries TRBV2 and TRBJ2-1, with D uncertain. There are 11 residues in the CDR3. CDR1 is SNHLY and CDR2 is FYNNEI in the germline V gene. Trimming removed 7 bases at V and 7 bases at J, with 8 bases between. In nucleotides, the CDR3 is TGTGCCAGCATTGGCGGTAATGAGCAGTTCTTC. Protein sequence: CASIGGNEQFF. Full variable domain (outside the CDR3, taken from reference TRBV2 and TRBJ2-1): EPEVTQTPSHQVTQMGQEVILRCVPISNHLYFYWYRQILGQKVEFLVSFYNNEISEKSEIFDDQFSVERPDGSNFTLKIRSTKLEDSAMYFCASIGGNEQFFGPGTRLTVL.

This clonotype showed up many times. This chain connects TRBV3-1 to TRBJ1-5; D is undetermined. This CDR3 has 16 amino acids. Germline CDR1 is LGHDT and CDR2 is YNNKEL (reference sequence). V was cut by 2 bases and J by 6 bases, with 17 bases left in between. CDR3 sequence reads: CASSQRAGASSQPQHF. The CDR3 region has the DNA TGTGCCAGCAGCCAACGTGCGGGCGCTTCCAGTCAGCCCCAGCATTTT.

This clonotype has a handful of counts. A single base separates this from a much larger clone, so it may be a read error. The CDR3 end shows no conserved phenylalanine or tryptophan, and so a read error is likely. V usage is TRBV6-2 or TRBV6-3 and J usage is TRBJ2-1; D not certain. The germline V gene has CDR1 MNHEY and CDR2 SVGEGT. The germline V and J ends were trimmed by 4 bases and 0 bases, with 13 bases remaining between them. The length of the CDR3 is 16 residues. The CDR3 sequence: CASSSLMKSSYNEQFS. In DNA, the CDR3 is TGTGCCAGCAGTTCCCTAATGAAGAGCTCCTACAATGAGCAGTTCTCC.

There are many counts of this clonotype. This CDR3 is CASSQRGGGTEAFF. The CDR3 DNA sequence: TGTGCCAGCAGCCAAAGAGGGGGAGGGACTGAAGCTTTCTTT. The chain employs TRBV3-1 and TRBJ1-1, with D possibly being TRBD1 (6 bases). Germline loops: CDR1 LGHDT, CDR2 YNNKEL (reference sequence). Trimming stripped 2 bases from V and 5 bases from J, with 12 bases between. This CDR3 comprises 14 residues.

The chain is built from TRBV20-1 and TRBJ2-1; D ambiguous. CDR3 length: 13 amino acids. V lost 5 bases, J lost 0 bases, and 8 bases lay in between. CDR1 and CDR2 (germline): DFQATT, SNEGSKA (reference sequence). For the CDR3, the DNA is TGCAGTGCTGGCCAGAGCTCCTACAATGAGCAGTTCTTC. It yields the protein CSAGQSSYNEQFF.

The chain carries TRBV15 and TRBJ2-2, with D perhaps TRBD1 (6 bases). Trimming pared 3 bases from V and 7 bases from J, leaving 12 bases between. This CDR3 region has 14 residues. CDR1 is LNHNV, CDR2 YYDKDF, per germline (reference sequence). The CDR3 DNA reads TGTGCCACCAGCAGCGCAGGGGTAGTCGGGGAGCTGTTTTTT. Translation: CATSSAGVVGELFF.

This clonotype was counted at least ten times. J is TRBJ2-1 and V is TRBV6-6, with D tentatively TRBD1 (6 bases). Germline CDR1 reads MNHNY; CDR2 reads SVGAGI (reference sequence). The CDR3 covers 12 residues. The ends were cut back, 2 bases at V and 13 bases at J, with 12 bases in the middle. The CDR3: CASSYEGTSQFF. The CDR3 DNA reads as TGTGCCAGCAGTTACGAAGGGACAAGCCAGTTCTTC.

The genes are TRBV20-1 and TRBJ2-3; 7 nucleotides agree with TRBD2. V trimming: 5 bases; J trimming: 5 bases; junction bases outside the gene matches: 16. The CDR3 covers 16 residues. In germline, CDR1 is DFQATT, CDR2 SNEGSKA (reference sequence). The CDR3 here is CSARRPAAGNRDTQYF. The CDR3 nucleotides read TGCAGTGCTCGCCGTCCGGCAGCGGGAAATAGAGATACGCAGTATTTT.

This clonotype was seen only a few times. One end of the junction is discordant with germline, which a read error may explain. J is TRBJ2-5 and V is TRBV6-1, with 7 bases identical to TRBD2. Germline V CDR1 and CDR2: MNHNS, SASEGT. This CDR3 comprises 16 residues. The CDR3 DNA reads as TGTGCCAGCAAAGTGGGGAGGGGCCGAACCCAAGGGACCCAGTACTTC. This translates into CASKVGRGRTQGTQYF.

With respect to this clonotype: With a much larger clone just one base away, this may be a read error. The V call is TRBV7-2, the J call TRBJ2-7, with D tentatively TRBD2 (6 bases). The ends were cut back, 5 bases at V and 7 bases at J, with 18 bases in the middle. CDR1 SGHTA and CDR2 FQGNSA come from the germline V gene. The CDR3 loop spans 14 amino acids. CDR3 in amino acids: CASSVAGRGNEQYF. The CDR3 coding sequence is TGTGCCAGCAGCGTTGCCGGGAGAGGGAATGAGCAGTACTTC.

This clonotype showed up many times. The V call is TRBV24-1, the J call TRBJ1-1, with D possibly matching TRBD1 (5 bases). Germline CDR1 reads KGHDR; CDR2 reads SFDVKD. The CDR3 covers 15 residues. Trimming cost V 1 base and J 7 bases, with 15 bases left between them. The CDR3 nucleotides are TGTGCCACCAGTGATTTCATCCCAGGGTCGGGTGAAGCTTTCTTT. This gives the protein CATSDFIPGSGEAFF.

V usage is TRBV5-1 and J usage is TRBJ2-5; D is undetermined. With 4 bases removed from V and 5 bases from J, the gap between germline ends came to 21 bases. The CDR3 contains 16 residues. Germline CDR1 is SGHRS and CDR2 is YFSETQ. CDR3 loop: CASSESKGFSTETQYF. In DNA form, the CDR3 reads TGCGCCAGCAGCGAATCAAAAGGTTTTAGCACGGAGACCCAGTACTTC.

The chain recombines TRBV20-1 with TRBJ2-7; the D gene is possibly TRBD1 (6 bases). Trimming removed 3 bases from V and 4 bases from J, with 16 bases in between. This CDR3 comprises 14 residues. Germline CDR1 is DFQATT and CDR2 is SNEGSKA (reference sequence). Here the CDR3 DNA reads TGCAGTGCTAGGCCGGACAGCAATTTATACGAGCAGTACTTC. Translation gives CSARPDSNLYEQYF.

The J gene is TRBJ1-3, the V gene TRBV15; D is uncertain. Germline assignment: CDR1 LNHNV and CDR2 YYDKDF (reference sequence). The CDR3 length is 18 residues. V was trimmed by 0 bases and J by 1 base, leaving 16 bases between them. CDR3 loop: CATSRDKTRKGSGNTIYF. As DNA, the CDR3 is TGTGCCACCAGCAGAGATAAAACACGCAAAGGTTCTGGAAACACCATATATTTT.

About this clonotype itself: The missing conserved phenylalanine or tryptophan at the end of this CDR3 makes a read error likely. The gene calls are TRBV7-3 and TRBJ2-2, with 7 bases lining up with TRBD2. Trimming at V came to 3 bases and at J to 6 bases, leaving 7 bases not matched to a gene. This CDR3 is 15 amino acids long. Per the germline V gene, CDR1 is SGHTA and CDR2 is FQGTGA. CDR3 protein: CASSLIGGSSGELFL. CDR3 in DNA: TGTGCCAGCAGCTTGATCGGCGGGAGCTCCGGGGAGCTGTTTCTT.

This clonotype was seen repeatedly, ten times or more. CDR3: CASSSRLGLSSYEQYF. CDR3 bases: TGCGCCAGCAGCTCCCGGTTGGGATTATCGTCCTACGAGCAGTACTTC. This chain joins TRBV5-1 and TRBJ2-7; no definite D call. The CDR3 runs 16 residues. Germline V lookup: CDR1 SGHRS, CDR2 YFSETQ. The ends were cut back, 3 bases at V and 1 base at J, with 17 bases in the middle.

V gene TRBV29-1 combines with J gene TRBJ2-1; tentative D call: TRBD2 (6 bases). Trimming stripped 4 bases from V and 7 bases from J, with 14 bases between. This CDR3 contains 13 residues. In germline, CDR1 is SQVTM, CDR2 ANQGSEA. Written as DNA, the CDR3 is TGCAGCGTTGTGGAGGGAGTGAATAATGAGCAGTTCTTC. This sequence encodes CSVVEGVNNEQFF.

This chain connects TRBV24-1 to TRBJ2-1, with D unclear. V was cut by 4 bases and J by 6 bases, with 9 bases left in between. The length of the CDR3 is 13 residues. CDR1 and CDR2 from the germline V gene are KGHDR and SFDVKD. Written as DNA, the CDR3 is TGTGCCACCAGTGAGTCCGTAAGCAATGAGCAGTTCTTC. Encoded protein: CATSESVSNEQFF.

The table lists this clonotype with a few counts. CDR3 bases: TGTGCCAGCAGCCGAAATAGCGGGATTCAGCAGTACTTC. It yields the protein CASSRNSGIQQYF. V and J are TRBV3-1 and TRBJ2-7, with 8 bases identical to TRBD2. CDR1 and CDR2 from the germline V gene are LGHDT and YNNKEL (reference sequence). V lost 4 bases to trimming and J lost 8 bases; unmatched junction nucleotides: 7. The CDR3 runs 13 residues.

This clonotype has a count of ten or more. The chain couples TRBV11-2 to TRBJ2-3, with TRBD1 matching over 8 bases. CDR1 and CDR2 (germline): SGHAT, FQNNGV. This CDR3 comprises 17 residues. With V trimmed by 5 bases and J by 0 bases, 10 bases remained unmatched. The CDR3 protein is CASSPLLGQGSTDTQYF. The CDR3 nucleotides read TGTGCCAGCAGCCCCCTCCTAGGACAGGGTAGCACAGATACGCAGTATTTT.

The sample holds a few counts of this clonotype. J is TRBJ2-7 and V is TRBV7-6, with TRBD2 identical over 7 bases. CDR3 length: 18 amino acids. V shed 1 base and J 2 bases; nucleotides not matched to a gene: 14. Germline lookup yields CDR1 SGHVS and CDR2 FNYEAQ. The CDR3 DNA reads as TGTGCCAGCAGCTTAGGAAAACCGAGCGGGACTAAGGCCTACGAGCAGTACTTC. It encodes CASSLGKPSGTKAYEQYF.

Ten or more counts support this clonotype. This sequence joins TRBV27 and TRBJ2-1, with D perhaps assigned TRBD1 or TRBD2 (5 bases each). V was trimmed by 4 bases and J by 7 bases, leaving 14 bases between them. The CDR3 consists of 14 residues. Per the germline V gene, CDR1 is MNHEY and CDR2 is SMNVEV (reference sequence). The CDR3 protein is CASSSGTDYNEQFF. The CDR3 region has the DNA TGTGCCAGCAGTTCCGGGACGGATTATAATGAGCAGTTCTTC.

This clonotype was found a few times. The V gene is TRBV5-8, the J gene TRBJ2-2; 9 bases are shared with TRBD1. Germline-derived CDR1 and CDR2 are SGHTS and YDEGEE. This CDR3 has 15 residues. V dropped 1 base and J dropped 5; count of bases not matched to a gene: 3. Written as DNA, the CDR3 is TGTGCCAGCAGCTTGACAGGGGGCAGGACCGGGGAGCTGTTTTTT. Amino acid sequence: CASSLTGGRTGELFF.